This TCR beta chain stems from a study of CD8+CD57+ T cells in acquired aplastic anemia. Study background: There were about 11 million reads, on average, for CD4+ cells from healthy donors.

CDR3 and TCR beta VDJ profiling relied on genomic DNA as the template. TCRdb re-called the reads through MiXCR, storing one row per CDR3 protein. The data contain about 180,000 distinct CDR3 sequences, approximately 45% of them singletons. The TCR comes from a human donor in good health. Sequences were obtained from sorted CD4+, CD8+, or CD8+CD57+ T cells (not recorded which) from PBMCs.

The CDR3 nucleotides are TGCAGTGCTAGAGATTTCGCGGGGGGCACCACAGATACGCAGTATTTT. Translated: CSARDFAGGTTDTQYF. The chain recombines TRBV20-1 with TRBJ2-3, with TRBD2 matching over 8 bases. This CDR3 has 16 amino acids. CDR1 is DFQATT and CDR2 is SNEGSKA in the germline V gene (reference sequence). The junction had 7 bases not matched to a gene; V was cut back by 0 bases and J by 2 bases.